This T cell receptor (beta chain) was identified in a study of T cell changes during pregnancy in multiple sclerosis. This clone was observed a single time. TCRdb's table, derived via immunoSEQ multiplex PCR, lists solely in-frame clones and lacks some. The profile covers about 36,000 clones, with 93% appearing a single time and approximately 0.44% taken by the ten largest. The origin of this receptor is a female donor with multiple sclerosis, enrolled in a pregnancy study. The sequencing here drew on CD4+ T cells from peripheral blood mononuclear cells, taken in the first trimester of pregnancy.

CDR3 in amino acids: CASSLLSGGAPEQFF. Here the CDR3 DNA reads TGCGCCAGCAGCCTACTTAGCGGGGGGGCCCCTGAGCAGTTCTTC. The chain has TRBV5-1 and TRBJ2-1; 11 positions agree with TRBD2. CDR3 length equals 15 residues. Trimming cost V 4 bases and J 9 bases; bases outside gene matches: 9. Germline values: CDR1 SGHRS, CDR2 YFSETQ.